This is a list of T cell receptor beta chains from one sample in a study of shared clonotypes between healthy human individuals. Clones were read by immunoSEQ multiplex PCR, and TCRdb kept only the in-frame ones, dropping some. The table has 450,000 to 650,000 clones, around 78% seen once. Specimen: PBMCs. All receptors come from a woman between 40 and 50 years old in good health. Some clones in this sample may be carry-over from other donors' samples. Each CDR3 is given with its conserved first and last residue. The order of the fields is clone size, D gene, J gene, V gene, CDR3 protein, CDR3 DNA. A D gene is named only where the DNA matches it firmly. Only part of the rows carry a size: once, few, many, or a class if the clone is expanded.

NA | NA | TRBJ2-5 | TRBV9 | CASSVFGSAQETQYF | TGTGCCAGCAGCGTATTCGGTAGCGCCCAAGAGACCCAGTACTTC
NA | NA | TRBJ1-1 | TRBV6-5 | CASSYTLGTEAFF | TGTGCCAGCAGTTATACCCTGGGCACTGAAGCTTTCTTT
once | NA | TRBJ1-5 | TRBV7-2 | CASRNGINQPQHF | TGTGCCAGCAGGAACGGAATCAATCAGCCCCAGCATTTT
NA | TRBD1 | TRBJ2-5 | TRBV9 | CASSATGTGDGETQYF | TGTGCCAGCAGCGCAACCGGGACAGGGGATGGAGAGACCCAGTACTTC
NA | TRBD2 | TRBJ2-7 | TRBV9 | CASSPPGLAGIVSYEQYF | TGTGCCAGCAGCCCGCCGGGACTAGCGGGAATTGTGTCCTACGAGCAGTACTTC
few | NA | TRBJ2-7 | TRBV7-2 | CASSLSLGEQYF | TGTGCCAGCAGCCTCTCGCTGGGCGAGCAGTACTTC
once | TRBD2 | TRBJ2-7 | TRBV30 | CAWAGGAYEQYF | TGTGCCTGGGCGGGAGGGGCATACGAGCAGTACTTC
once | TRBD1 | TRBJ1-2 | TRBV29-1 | CSVDPGTGYGYTF | TGCAGCGTTGATCCTGGGACAGGGTATGGCTACACCTTC
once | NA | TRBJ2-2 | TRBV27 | CASSSGQNTGELFF | TGTGCCAGCAGTTCGGGGCAGAACACCGGGGAGCTGTTTTTT
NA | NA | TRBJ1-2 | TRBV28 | CASSFRRGVNYGYTF | TGTGCCAGCAGTTTTAGGAGGGGGGTAAACTATGGCTACACCTTC
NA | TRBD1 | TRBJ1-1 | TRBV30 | CAWRSGGRGSHFEAFF | TGTGCCTGGAGGTCGGGGGGCAGGGGGTCCCATTTTGAAGCTTTCTTT
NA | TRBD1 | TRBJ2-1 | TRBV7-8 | CASSLERGPIYNEQFF | TGTGCCAGCAGCTTAGAAAGGGGGCCAATATACAATGAGCAGTTCTTC
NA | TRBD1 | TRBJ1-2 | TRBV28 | CASSLVTGEYGYTF | TGTGCCAGCAGTTTAGTGACAGGGGAGTATGGCTACACCTTC
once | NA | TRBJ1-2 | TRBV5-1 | CASSIDINYGYTF | TGCGCCAGCAGCATAGATATTAACTATGGCTACACCTTC
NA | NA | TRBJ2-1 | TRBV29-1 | CSVVLAWHNEQFF | TGCAGCGTTGTACTAGCATGGCACAATGAGCAGTTCTTC
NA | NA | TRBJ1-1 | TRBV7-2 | CASSFLAEAFF | TGTGCCAGCAGCTTCCTGGCTGAAGCTTTCTTT
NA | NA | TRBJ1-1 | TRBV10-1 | CASSEQNTEAFF | TGCGCCAGCAGTGAACAGAACACTGAAGCTTTCTTT
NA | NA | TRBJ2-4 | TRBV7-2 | CASSLGLEPNIQYF | TGTGCCAGCAGCTTAGGACTAGAACCAAACATTCAGTACTTC
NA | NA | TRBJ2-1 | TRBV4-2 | CASSQEDRSSYNEQFF | TGTGCCAGCAGCCAAGAAGACAGGAGCTCCTACAATGAGCAGTTCTTC
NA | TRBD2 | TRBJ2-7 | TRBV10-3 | CAIGTGLAYEQYF | TGTGCCATCGGGACGGGACTAGCCTACGAGCAGTACTTC
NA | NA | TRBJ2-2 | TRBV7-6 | CASSQGNSNTGELFF | TGTGCCAGCAGTCAGGGAAATTCGAACACCGGGGAGCTGTTTTTT
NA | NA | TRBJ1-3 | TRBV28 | CASSASLDTIYF | TGTGCCAGCAGTGCCTCCCTTGACACCATATATTTT
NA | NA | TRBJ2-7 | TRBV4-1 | CASSQDRRYEQYF | TGCGCCAGCAGCCAAGATAGGCGATACGAGCAGTACTTC
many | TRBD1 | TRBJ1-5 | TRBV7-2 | CASSAYAGTGAFQHF | TGTGCCAGCAGCGCCTACGCCGGGACAGGGGCCTTCCAGCATTTT
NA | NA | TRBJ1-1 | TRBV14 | CASSHSTLEAFF | TGTGCCAGCAGCCACTCCACCCTTGAAGCTTTCTTT
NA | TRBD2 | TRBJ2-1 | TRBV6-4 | CASRALAGTYNEQFF | TGTGCCAGCAGGGCACTAGCGGGCACCTACAATGAGCAGTTCTTC
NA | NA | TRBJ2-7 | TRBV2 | CASSDRLSDEQYF | TGTGCCAGCAGTGACAGACTCTCGGACGAGCAGTACTTC